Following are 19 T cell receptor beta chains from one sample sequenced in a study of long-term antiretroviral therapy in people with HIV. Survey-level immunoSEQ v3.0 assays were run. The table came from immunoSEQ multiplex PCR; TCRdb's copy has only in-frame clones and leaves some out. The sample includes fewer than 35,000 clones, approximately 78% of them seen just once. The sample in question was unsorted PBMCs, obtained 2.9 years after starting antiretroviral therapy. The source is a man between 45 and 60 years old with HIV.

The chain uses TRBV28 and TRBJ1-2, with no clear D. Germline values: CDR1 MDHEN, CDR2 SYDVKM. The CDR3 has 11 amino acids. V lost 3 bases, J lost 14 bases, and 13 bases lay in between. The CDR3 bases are TGTGCCAGCAGTTTCGTGGGAGGTCTAACCTTC. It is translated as CASSFVGGLTF.

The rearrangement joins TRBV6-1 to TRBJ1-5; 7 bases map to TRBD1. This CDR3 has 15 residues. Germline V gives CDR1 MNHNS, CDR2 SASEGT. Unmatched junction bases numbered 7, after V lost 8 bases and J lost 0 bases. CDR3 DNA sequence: TGTGCCAGCCGGACAGGTTCCGCTAGCAATCAGCCCCAGCATTTT. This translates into CASRTGSASNQPQHF.

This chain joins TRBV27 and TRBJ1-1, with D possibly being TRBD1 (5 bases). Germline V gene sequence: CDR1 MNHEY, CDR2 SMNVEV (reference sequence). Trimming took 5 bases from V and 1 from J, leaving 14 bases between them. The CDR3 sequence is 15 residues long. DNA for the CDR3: TGTGCCAGCAGTAAATGGGGGGAGGGGAACACTGAAGCTTTCTTT. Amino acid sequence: CASSKWGEGNTEAFF.

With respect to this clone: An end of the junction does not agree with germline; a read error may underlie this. The CDR3 DNA is TGCGCCAGCAGCCCTCCCGGGACTACCTCCCACGAGCAGTACTTC. This codes for CASSPPGTTSHEQYF. The gene calls are TRBV5-1 and TRBJ2-7; 7 bases line up with TRBD2. The CDR3 is made up of 15 amino acids. Germline V lookup: CDR1 SGHRS, CDR2 YFSETQ.

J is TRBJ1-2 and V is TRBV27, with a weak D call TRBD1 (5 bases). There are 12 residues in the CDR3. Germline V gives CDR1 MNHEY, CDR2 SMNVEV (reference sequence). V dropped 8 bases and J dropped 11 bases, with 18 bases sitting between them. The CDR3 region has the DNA TGTGCCAGCTCGGGATGGGGAGGGGCTTACACCTTC. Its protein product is CASSGWGGAYTF.

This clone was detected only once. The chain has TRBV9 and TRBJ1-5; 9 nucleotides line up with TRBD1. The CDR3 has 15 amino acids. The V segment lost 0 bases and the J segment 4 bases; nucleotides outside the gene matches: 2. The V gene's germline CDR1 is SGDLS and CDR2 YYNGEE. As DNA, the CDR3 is TGTGCCAGCAGCGTAGGAGGGACAGGGAATCAGCCCCAGCATTTT. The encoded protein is CASSVGGTGNQPQHF.

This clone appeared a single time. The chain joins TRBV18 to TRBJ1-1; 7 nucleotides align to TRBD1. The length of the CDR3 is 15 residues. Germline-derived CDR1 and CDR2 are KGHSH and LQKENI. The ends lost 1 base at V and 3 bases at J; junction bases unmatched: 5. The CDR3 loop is CASSPQQGQYTEAFF. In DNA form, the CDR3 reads TGTGCCAGCTCACCACAACAGGGACAGTACACTGAAGCTTTCTTT.

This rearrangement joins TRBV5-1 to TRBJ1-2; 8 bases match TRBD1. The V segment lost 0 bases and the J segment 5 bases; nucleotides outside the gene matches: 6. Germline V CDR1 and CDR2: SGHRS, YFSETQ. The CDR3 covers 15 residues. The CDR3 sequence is CASSLVLDREYGYTF. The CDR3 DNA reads TGCGCCAGCAGCTTGGTTCTGGACAGGGAGTATGGCTACACCTTC.

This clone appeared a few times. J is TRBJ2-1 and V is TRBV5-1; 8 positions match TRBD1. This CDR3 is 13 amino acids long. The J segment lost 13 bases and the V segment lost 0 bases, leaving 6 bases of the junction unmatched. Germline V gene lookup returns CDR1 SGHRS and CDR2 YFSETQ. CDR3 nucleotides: TGCGCCAGCAGCTTGGAGGCAGGGGGCGGTCAGTTCTTC. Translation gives CASSLEAGGGQFF.

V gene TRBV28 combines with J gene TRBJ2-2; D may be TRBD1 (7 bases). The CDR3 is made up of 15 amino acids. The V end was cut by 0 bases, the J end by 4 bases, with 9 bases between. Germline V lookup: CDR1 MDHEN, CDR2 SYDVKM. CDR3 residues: CASSLWQGGTGELFF. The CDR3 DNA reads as TGTGCCAGCAGTTTATGGCAGGGGGGCACCGGGGAGCTGTTTTTT. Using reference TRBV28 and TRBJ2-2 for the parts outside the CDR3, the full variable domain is DVKVTQSSRYLVKRTGEKVFLECVQDMDHENMFWYRQDPGLGLRLIYFSYDVKMKEKGDIPEGYSVSREKKERFSLILESASTNQTSMYLCASSLWQGGTGELFFGEGSRLTVL.

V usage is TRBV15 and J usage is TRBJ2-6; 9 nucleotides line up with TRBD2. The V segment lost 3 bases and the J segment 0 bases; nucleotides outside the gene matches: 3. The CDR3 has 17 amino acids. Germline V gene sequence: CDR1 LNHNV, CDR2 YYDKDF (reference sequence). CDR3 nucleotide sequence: TGTGCCACCAGCAGTCTAGCGGGGTACTCTGGGGCCAACGTCCTGACTTTC. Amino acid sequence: CATSSLAGYSGANVLTF. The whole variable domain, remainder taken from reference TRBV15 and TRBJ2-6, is DAMVIQNPRYQVTQFGKPVTLSCSQTLNHNVMYWYQQKSSQAPKLLFHYYDKDFNNEADTPDNFQSRRPNTSFCFLDIRSPGLGDTAMYLCATSSLAGYSGANVLTFGAGSRLTVL.

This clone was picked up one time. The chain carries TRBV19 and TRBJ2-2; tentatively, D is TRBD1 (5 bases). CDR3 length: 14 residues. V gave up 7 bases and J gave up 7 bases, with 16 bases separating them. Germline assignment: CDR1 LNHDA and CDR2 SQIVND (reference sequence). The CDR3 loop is CASTTGWSLGELFF. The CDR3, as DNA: TGTGCCAGTACAACAGGTTGGAGCCTCGGGGAGCTGTTTTTT.

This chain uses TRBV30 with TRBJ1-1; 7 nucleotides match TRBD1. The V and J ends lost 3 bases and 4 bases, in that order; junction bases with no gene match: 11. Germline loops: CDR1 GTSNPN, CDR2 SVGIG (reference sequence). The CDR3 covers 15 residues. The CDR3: CAWSKVGGWGTEAFF. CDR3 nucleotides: TGTGCCTGGAGCAAGGTAGGGGGCTGGGGCACTGAAGCTTTCTTT.

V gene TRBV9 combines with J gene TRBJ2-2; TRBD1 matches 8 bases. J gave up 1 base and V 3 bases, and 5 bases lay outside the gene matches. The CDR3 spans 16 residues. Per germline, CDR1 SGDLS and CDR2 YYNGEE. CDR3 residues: CASSALGTGNTGELFF. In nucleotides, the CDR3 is TGTGCCAGCAGCGCCCTCGGGACAGGGAACACCGGGGAGCTGTTTTTT. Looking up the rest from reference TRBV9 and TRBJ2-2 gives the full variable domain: DSGVTQTPKHLITATGQRVTLRCSPRSGDLSVYWYQQSLDQGLQFLIQYYNGEERAKGNILERFSAQQFPDLHSELNLSSLELGDSALYFCASSALGTGNTGELFFGEGSRLTVL.

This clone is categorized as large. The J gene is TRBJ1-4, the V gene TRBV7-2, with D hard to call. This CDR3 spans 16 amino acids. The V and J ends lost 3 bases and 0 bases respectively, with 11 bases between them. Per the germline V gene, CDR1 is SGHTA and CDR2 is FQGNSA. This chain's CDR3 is CASSLTPFATNEKLFF. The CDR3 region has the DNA TGTGCCAGCAGCTTGACACCCTTCGCAACTAATGAAAAACTGTTTTTT.

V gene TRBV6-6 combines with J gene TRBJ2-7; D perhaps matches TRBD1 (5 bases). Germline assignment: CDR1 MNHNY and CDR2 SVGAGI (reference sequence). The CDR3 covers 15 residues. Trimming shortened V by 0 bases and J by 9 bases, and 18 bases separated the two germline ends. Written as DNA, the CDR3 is TGTGCCAGCAGTTACTCGGCCAATACTCTAGGGGTGCAGTACTTC. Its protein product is CASSYSANTLGVQYF.

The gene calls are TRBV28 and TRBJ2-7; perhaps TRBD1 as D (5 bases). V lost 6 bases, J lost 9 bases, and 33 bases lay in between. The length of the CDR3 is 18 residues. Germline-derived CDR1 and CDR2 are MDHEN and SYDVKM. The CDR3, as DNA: TGTGCCAGCAGCCGTTATCTCCCGACAGCGCGTGATCGTTGGGGGCAGTACTTC. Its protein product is CASSRYLPTARDRWGQYF.

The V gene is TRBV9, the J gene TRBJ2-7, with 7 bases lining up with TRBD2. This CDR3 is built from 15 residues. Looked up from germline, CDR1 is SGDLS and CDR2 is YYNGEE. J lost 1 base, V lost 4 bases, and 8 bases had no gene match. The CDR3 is CASSPGLAASYEQYF. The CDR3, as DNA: TGTGCCAGCAGCCCCGGGCTAGCGGCATCCTACGAGCAGTACTTC.

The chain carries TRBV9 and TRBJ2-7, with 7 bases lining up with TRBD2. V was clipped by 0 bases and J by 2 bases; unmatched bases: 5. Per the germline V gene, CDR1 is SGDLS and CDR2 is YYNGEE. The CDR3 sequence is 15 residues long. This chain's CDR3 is CASSVAAGDAYEQYF. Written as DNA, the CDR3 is TGTGCCAGCAGCGTAGCGGCGGGGGACGCCTACGAGCAGTACTTC.